These T cell receptor beta chains were read from a single sample in a study of blood T cell repertoires in COVID-19. TCRdb keeps only in-frame clones here, not all; method: immunoSEQ multiplex PCR. The data show about 240,000 clones, less than 90% seen once. The sample taken for sequencing was peripheral blood. The receptors come from a man between 60 and 70 years old with acute or convalescent COVID-19. The CDR3 runs from the conserved cysteine through the conserved F or W. A D gene is named only where the DNA matches it firmly. Only some rows state a clone size, as once, few, many or a class for expanded clones.

size,V,length,D,J,DNA,CDR3
NA,TRBV24-1,15,TRBD2,TRBJ2-7,TGTGCCACCAGTGACCGAGGTAGCGGGATCTACGAGCAGTACTTC,CATSDRGSGIYEQYF
NA,TRBV19,13,NA,TRBJ2-4,TGTGCCAGTAGTATCGATCGGAAAAACATTCAGTACTTC,CASSIDRKNIQYF
NA,TRBV9,16,TRBD2,TRBJ2-5,TGTGCCAGCAGCGTAGCGGGACTAGCGGGGTCTGAGACCCAGTACTTC,CASSVAGLAGSETQYF
NA,TRBV4-1,15,TRBD1,TRBJ1-2,TGCGCCAGCAGCCCCTACTCGCCAGGGGGCTATGGCTACACCTTC,CASSPYSPGGYGYTF
few,TRBV28,16,TRBD1,TRBJ2-2,TGTGCCAGCAGTTTTCCGGGGACAGGGGCCGGCGGGGAGCTGTTTTTT,CASSFPGTGAGGELFF
NA,TRBV9,15,TRBD1,TRBJ1-2,TGTGCCAGCAGCGTCGGGACAGGGGAATCGGGGGGCTACACCTTC,CASSVGTGESGGYTF
NA,TRBV11-2,12,NA,TRBJ1-1,TGTGCCAGCAGCTTCTTGAGGACTGAAGCTTTCTTT,CASSFLRTEAFF
NA,TRBV7-9,12,NA,TRBJ1-1,TGTGCCAGCACCCGGGGAGGCACTGAAGCTTTCTTT,CASTRGGTEAFF
NA,TRBV29-1,13,NA,TRBJ2-2,TGCAGCGTTGAAACAGGCGAGACTGGGGAGCTGTTTTTT,CSVETGETGELFF
NA,TRBV6-5,16,TRBD2,TRBJ2-1,TGTGCCAGCAGTTATATGACTAGCGGGAGGGTCGATGAGCAGTTCTTC,CASSYMTSGRVDEQFF
NA,TRBV10-1,17,NA,TRBJ2-4,TGCGCCGTCCTTATGGGGCGGAGAAATCTAGCCAAAAACATTCAGTACTTC,CAVLMGRRNLAKNIQYF
NA,TRBV9,14,NA,TRBJ1-4,TGTGCCAGCAGCGTCACACAGGGAAGCGAAAAACTGTTTTTT,CASSVTQGSEKLFF
NA,TRBV7-6,15,NA,TRBJ2-7,TGTGCCAGCAGCTCTCAAATGGGACTTATCTACGAGCAGTACTTC,CASSSQMGLIYEQYF
NA,TRBV2,16,NA,TRBJ2-6,TGTGCCATCCAAGAAGGAGGCCTCTCTGGGGCCAACGTCCTGACTTTC,CAIQEGGLSGANVLTF
NA,TRBV19,11,TRBD1,TRBJ2-7,TGTGCCAGTACAGGGGGCAACGAGCAGTACTTC,CASTGGNEQYF
NA,TRBV5-1,16,NA,TRBJ2-4,TGCGCCAGCAGCCCGGGGGATACTACCCTGGGAAACATTCAGTACTTC,CASSPGDTTLGNIQYF
NA,TRBV11-2,16,TRBD1,TRBJ1-5,TGTGCCAGCAGCTTAGGGGACAGGGCAGGTGATCAGCCCCAGCATTTT,CASSLGDRAGDQPQHF
few,TRBV2,12,NA,TRBJ2-7,TGTGCCAGCAGGACAGTCTCCTACGAGCAGTACTTC,CASRTVSYEQYF
NA,TRBV3-1/TRBV3-2,14,NA,TRBJ1-5,TGTGCCAGCAGCCAAGATTCGGGCAATCAGCCCCAGCATTTT,CASSQDSGNQPQHF
NA,TRBV7-2,14,NA,TRBJ2-4,TGTGCCAGCAGCTTAGTATTAGCCAAAAACATTCAGTACTTC,CASSLVLAKNIQYF
NA,TRBV24-1,17,NA,TRBJ2-2,TGTGCCACCAGTGATTTGCAGCAGGGCCTCACTTTCGGGGAGCTGTTTTTT,CATSDLQQGLTFGELFF
NA,TRBV24-1,17,TRBD1,TRBJ1-4,TGTGCCACCAGTCGGGGCGGACAGGGGGGAATTGAGGAAAAACTGTTTTTT,CATSRGGQGGIEEKLFF
NA,TRBV11-1,13,NA,TRBJ1-1,TGTGCCAGCAGCTTAGTATTGCCGGCGGGAGCTTTCTTT,CASSLVLPAGAFF
NA,TRBV10-3,13,NA,TRBJ2-1,TGTGCCACCCTCGGGGTGGGAGCCAATGAGCAGTTCTTC,CATLGVGANEQFF
NA,TRBV3-1/TRBV3-2,14,NA,TRBJ2-7,TGTGCCAGCAGCCAAGATATCGGGAGTCTCGAGCAGTACTTC,CASSQDIGSLEQYF
NA,TRBV5-4,15,TRBD1,TRBJ2-3,TGTGCCAGCAGTCCGGACAGGGGGCGTACAGATACGCAGTATTTT,CASSPDRGRTDTQYF
NA,TRBV7-3,12,NA,TRBJ1-2,TGTGCCAGCAGCTTTAGCGGCTATGGCTACACCTTC,CASSFSGYGYTF
NA,TRBV3-1/TRBV3-2,15,TRBD1,TRBJ1-2,TGTGCCAGCAGCCAAGACCGGACAGGGGGCAGCGGCTACACCTTC,CASSQDRTGGSGYTF
once,TRBV5-5,16,TRBD2,TRBJ2-7,TGTGCCAGCAGCACTGGTATGGCTAGCGGAAACTACGAGCAGTACTTC,CASSTGMASGNYEQYF
NA,TRBV9,14,TRBD1,TRBJ2-7,TGTGCCAGCAGCGTAGGGGACAGGGTGATCGAGCAGTACTTC,CASSVGDRVIEQYF
once,TRBV5-6,14,TRBD1,TRBJ2-3,TGTGCCACGAGAAATCAGGGGGCGTCAGATACGCAGTATTTT,CATRNQGASDTQYF
NA,TRBV6-6,14,NA,TRBJ1-5,TGTGCCAGCAGTGGCCTGGAGGGGAATCAGCCCCAGCATTTT,CASSGLEGNQPQHF
NA,TRBV18,16,TRBD1,TRBJ1-1,TGTGCCAGCTCTTCCCAACCCACAGGGGCAAACACTGAAGCTTTCTTT,CASSSQPTGANTEAFF
NA,TRBV6-4,18,TRBD1,TRBJ2-2,TGTGCCAGCAGTGACTCCAAAAAGGGACAGGGTCACACCGGGGAGCTGTTTTTT,CASSDSKKGQGHTGELFF
NA,TRBV4-1,14,TRBD1,TRBJ1-2,TGCGCCAGCAGCCAAATACTACAGGGGTTTGGCTACACCTTC,CASSQILQGFGYTF
NA,TRBV7-8,15,TRBD1,TRBJ1-2,TGTGCCAGCAGCTACACCCGGGACAGGGGGTATGGCTACACCTTC,CASSYTRDRGYGYTF
NA,TRBV30,16,TRBD1,TRBJ1-1,TGTGCCTGGAGCCTAACAGGGGGGTGGATGAACACTGAAGCTTTCTTT,CAWSLTGGWMNTEAFF
NA,TRBV25-1,11,NA,TRBJ2-1,TGTGCCAGCAGCCTAGAGAATGAGCAGTTCTTC,CASSLENEQFF
NA,TRBV7-8,15,NA,TRBJ2-7,TGTGCCAGCAGCTTAGGGGCGGGCGGATCCTACGAGCAGTACTTC,CASSLGAGGSYEQYF
NA,TRBV6-5,13,TRBD1,TRBJ1-6,TGTGCCAGCAGGGGGACAGCAAATTCACCCCTCCACTTT,CASRGTANSPLHF
NA,TRBV14,13,NA,TRBJ1-2,TGTGCCAGCAGCCGATTGCGGGACTATGGCTACACCTTC,CASSRLRDYGYTF
NA,TRBV7-2,14,TRBD1,TRBJ2-2,TGTGCCAGCACCGGACAGGGAAACACCGGGGAGCTGTTTTTT,CASTGQGNTGELFF